Presented here are 24 T cell receptor beta chains from one specimen sequenced in a study of blood T cells in healthy people across ages. Together with a sample-barcoded 5' primer, a J-beta primer mix was included in a second PCR lasting roughly 6 to 12 cycles. TCRdb re-analysed the 5' RACE reads in MiXCR, keeping a single row per CDR3 protein. The table has hundreds of thousands of distinct CDR3 sequences, around half seen once. Specimen: blood. These receptors were taken from a woman aged 60-70 years in good health.

This clonotype was detected only a few times. This chain links TRBV6-5 with TRBJ2-5; the D is unclear. There are 12 residues in the CDR3. Germline CDR1 is MNHEY and CDR2 is SVGAGI. V lost 5 bases to trimming and J lost 11 bases, with 15 bases between them. CDR3 in amino acids: CASSTYTGSQYF. The CDR3 region has the DNA TGTGCCAGCAGTACCTATACCGGGTCGCAGTACTTC.

This clonotype was seen a handful of times. Compared with germline, one end of the junction differs, possibly owing to a read error. This chain uses TRBV28 with TRBJ1-2, with unresolved D. The germline CDR1 and CDR2 sequences are MDHEN and SYDVKM. CDR3 length: 13 residues. CDR3 coding DNA: TGTGCCAGCAGCTTATCCACCAACTATGGCTACACCTTC. Protein product: CASSLSTNYGYTF.

The V gene is TRBV15, the J gene TRBJ2-1; D could derive from TRBD1 or TRBD2 (6 bases each). Germline lookup yields CDR1 LNHNV and CDR2 YYDKDF (reference sequence). This CDR3 spans 12 amino acids. V dropped 5 bases and J dropped 10 bases, with 12 bases sitting between them. The CDR3 bases are TGTGCCACCAGCCTAAGGGGGGACGAGCAGTTCTTC. Its translation is CATSLRGDEQFF.

The table lists this clonotype with a few counts. J is TRBJ2-7 and V is TRBV10-3; D unresolved. CDR1 and CDR2 (germline): ENHRY, SYGVKD. CDR3 size: 12 residues. With 10 bases removed from V and 0 bases from J, the gap between germline ends came to 10 bases. The CDR3 spells CASASSSYEQYF. In DNA form, the CDR3 reads TGTGCCAGTGCCTCGAGCTCCTACGAGCAGTACTTC.

The V call is TRBV7-2, the J call TRBJ1-2; perhaps TRBD1 as D (5 bases). In germline, CDR1 is SGHTA, CDR2 FQGNSA. Trimming shortened V by 11 bases and J by 1 base, and 8 bases separated the two germline ends. This CDR3 has 11 residues. As DNA, the CDR3 is TGTGCCGGAGGGGTTAACTATGGCTACACCTTC. Its protein is CAGGVNYGYTF. The entire variable domain, with the rest obtained from reference TRBV7-2 and TRBJ1-2, is as follows: GAGVSQSPSNKVTEKGKDVELRCDPISGHTALYWYRQSLGQGLEFLIYFQGNSAPDKSGLPSDRFSAERTGGSVSTLTIQRTQQEDSAVYLCAGGVNYGYTFGSGTRLTVV.

The chain has TRBV7-9 and TRBJ1-4, with D hard to call. This CDR3 is 13 amino acids long. Germline loops: CDR1 SEHNR, CDR2 FQNEAQ (reference sequence). V lost 6 bases to trimming and J lost 8 bases, with 13 bases between them. Here the CDR3 reads CASSVDGGEKLFF. The CDR3 DNA reads TGTGCCAGCAGTGTGGACGGTGGGGAAAAACTGTTTTTT. The full variable domain, with the rest looked up from reference TRBV7-9 and TRBJ1-4, is DTGVSQNPRHKITKRGQNVTFRCDPISEHNRLYWYRQTLGQGPEFLTYFQNEAQLEKSRLLSDRFSAERPKGSFSTLEIQRTEQGDSAMYLCASSVDGGEKLFFGSGTQLSVL.

This clonotype was seen only a few times. CDR3 sequence reads: CASSLAFGRGYEQYF. DNA of the CDR3: TGTGCCAGCAGCTTAGCGTTCGGGAGAGGATACGAGCAGTACTTC. The rearrangement uses TRBV7-2 and TRBJ2-7, with a weak D call TRBD2 (6 bases). Germline CDR1 is SGHTA and CDR2 is FQGNSA. V was pared by 0 bases and J by 4 bases, with 13 bases between. The CDR3 covers 15 residues.

This clonotype was detected a few times. The CDR3 reads CASSQNQETQYF. CDR3 DNA: TGTGCCAGCAGCCAAAATCAAGAGACCCAGTACTTC. The chain has TRBV14 and TRBJ2-5; no clear D gene. V was clipped by 2 bases and J by 2 bases, with 3 bases between them. The CDR3 has 12 amino acids. Germline CDR1 SGHDN, CDR2 FVKESK.

This chain joins TRBV4-2 and TRBJ2-7; 7 nucleotides line up with TRBD2. This CDR3 region has 15 residues. Trimming at V came to 1 base and at J to 3 bases, leaving 6 bases not matched to a gene. CDR1 and CDR2 (germline): LGHNA, YNFKEQ. Written as DNA, the CDR3 is TGTGCCAGCAGCCAAGCTTCACGGGGGGACTACGAGCAGTACTTC. Protein product: CASSQASRGDYEQYF.

This clonotype was recorded a few times. The V call is TRBV28, the J call TRBJ2-5; 11 bases map to TRBD1. CDR1 is MDHEN, CDR2 SYDVKM, per germline. Trimming cost V 3 bases and J 0 bases; bases outside gene matches: 6. The CDR3 spans 17 residues. The CDR3 DNA sequence: TGTGCCAGCAGTTTGCAGAGGGACAGGGGGAACCAAGAGACCCAGTACTTC. This encodes CASSLQRDRGNQETQYF.

V usage is TRBV24-1 and J usage is TRBJ1-5; no reliable D call. V shed 6 bases and J shed 8 bases, with 16 bases lying between them. The CDR3 loop spans 14 amino acids. The V gene's germline CDR1 is KGHDR and CDR2 SFDVKD. The CDR3 loop is CATSPDREWEPQHF. As DNA, the CDR3 is TGTGCCACCAGTCCCGACCGGGAATGGGAGCCCCAGCATTTT.

The chain combines TRBV7-2 with TRBJ2-1, with D possibly being TRBD1 (6 bases). Germline values: CDR1 SGHTA, CDR2 FQGNSA. CDR3 length: 15 residues. Trimming stripped 3 bases from V and 5 bases from J, with 14 bases between. CDR3 in amino acids: CASSLLDSLNNEQFF. The CDR3 DNA is TGTGCCAGCAGCTTGCTGGACAGTCTTAACAATGAGCAGTTCTTC. The complete variable domain, with remaining parts taken from reference TRBV7-2 and TRBJ2-1, reads GAGVSQSPSNKVTEKGKDVELRCDPISGHTALYWYRQSLGQGLEFLIYFQGNSAPDKSGLPSDRFSAERTGGSVSTLTIQRTQQEDSAVYLCASSLLDSLNNEQFFGPGTRLTVL.

V is TRBV7-9 and J is TRBJ2-7; D remains unclear. V was cut by 3 bases and J by 2 bases, with 8 bases left in between. Germline V gene sequence: CDR1 SEHNR, CDR2 FQNEAQ (reference sequence). This CDR3 comprises 13 residues. CDR3 in amino acids: CASSLSDPYEQYF. The CDR3 nucleotides are TGTGCCAGCAGCTTGTCCGATCCCTACGAGCAGTACTTC.

This chain links TRBV12-3 or TRBV12-4 with TRBJ2-7; tentative D call: TRBD2 (6 bases). The CDR3 consists of 14 residues. Trimming cost V 6 bases and J 4 bases, with 16 bases left between them. The CDR3 here is CASSPRGSLYEQYF. CDR3 DNA: TGTGCCAGCAGCCCCCGGGGGAGTCTTTACGAGCAGTACTTC.

This clonotype has ten or more counts. J is TRBJ2-7 and V is TRBV7-2, with D maybe TRBD1 (6 bases). The CDR3 is made up of 13 amino acids. The V end was cut by 2 bases, the J end by 3 bases, with 8 bases between. Germline V gene sequence: CDR1 SGHTA, CDR2 FQGNSA. As DNA, the CDR3 is TGTGCCAGCAGCTTAAACAGGGACTACGAGCAGTACTTC. Amino acid sequence: CASSLNRDYEQYF.

The V and J genes are TRBV27 and TRBJ1-2, with D possibly matching TRBD1 (5 bases). Germline V gene data show CDR1 as MNHEY and CDR2 as SMNVEV (reference sequence). There are 13 residues in the CDR3. V shed 8 bases and J shed 7 bases, with 17 bases lying between them. The CDR3 reads CASESGGASGYTF. CDR3 DNA: TGTGCCAGCGAGAGCGGAGGGGCGAGTGGCTACACCTTC.

The V gene is TRBV7-9, the J gene TRBJ2-7; 7 nucleotides match TRBD1. Germline V gives CDR1 SEHNR, CDR2 FQNEAQ (reference sequence). J gave up 3 bases and V 7 bases, and 15 bases lay outside the gene matches. CDR3 length: 16 amino acids. DNA for the CDR3: TGTGCCAGCACGGAGTCGTGGGGACAGTCTGACTACGAGCAGTACTTC. It translates to CASTESWGQSDYEQYF. Looking up the rest from reference TRBV7-9 and TRBJ2-7 gives the full variable domain: DTGVSQNPRHKITKRGQNVTFRCDPISEHNRLYWYRQTLGQGPEFLTYFQNEAQLEKSRLLSDRFSAERPKGSFSTLEIQRTEQGDSAMYLCASTESWGQSDYEQYFGPGTRLTVT.

DNA for the CDR3: TGTGCCAGCAGCCATGCGGGGCTTCTTAGGAACACCATATATTTT. This sequence encodes CASSHAGLLRNTIYF. V gene TRBV7-2 combines with J gene TRBJ1-3; a possible D gene is TRBD1 (5 bases). The CDR3 is 15 residues long. Germline assignment: CDR1 SGHTA and CDR2 FQGNSA. Trimming stripped 5 bases from V and 7 bases from J, with 18 bases between.

The chain couples TRBV20-1 to TRBJ2-1, with D perhaps assigned TRBD1 or TRBD2 (5 bases each). The V end was cut by 0 bases, the J end by 6 bases, with 12 bases between. The germline V gene encodes CDR1 DFQATT and CDR2 SNEGSKA (reference sequence). The CDR3 extends over 14 amino acids. The CDR3 sequence is CSARDPGRFNEQFF. Written as DNA, the CDR3 is TGCAGTGCTAGAGATCCAGGGAGATTCAATGAGCAGTTCTTC.

In this sample, this clonotype turned up a few times. J is TRBJ2-2 and V is TRBV7-2, with no clear D. V dropped 1 base and J dropped 4 bases, with 7 bases sitting between them. CDR1 and CDR2 (germline): SGHTA, FQGNSA. This CDR3 comprises 14 residues. CDR3 nucleotides: TGTGCCAGCAGCTTAGTCGCAGGCACCGGGGAGCTGTTTTTT. Protein sequence: CASSLVAGTGELFF.

This clonotype was detected only a few times. The chain has TRBV12-3 or TRBV12-4 and TRBJ2-5; 7 nucleotides line up with TRBD2. The CDR3 sequence is 13 residues long. The junction had 6 bases not matched to a gene; V was cut back by 6 bases and J by 5 bases. CDR3 protein: CASRGGGGETQYF. The CDR3 DNA is TGTGCCAGCAGGGGGGGGGGAGGTGAGACCCAGTACTTC.

The chain employs TRBV7-2 and TRBJ2-5; no clear D. V was cut by 1 base and J by 1 base, with 13 bases left in between. The germline V gene encodes CDR1 SGHTA and CDR2 FQGNSA. CDR3 length: 16 residues. DNA of the CDR3: TGTGCCAGCAGCTTAGGCCTCTTGGCAGGCCAAGAGACCCAGTACTTC. Protein product: CASSLGLLAGQETQYF.

The sample holds a few counts of this clonotype. The rearrangement joins TRBV6-4 to TRBJ2-5, with TRBD1 matching 7 bases. Trimming cost V 6 bases and J 4 bases; bases outside gene matches: 8. The CDR3 runs 14 residues. The germline V gene encodes CDR1 MRHNA and CDR2 SNTAGT. CDR3 sequence: CASRRDTGAETQYF. The CDR3 coding sequence is TGTGCCAGCAGAAGAGACACAGGGGCAGAGACCCAGTACTTC.

V usage is TRBV10-3 and J usage is TRBJ2-1; weak D call: TRBD1 (6 bases). Germline V gives CDR1 ENHRY, CDR2 SYGVKD. Trimming took 0 bases from V and 4 from J, leaving 16 bases between them. The CDR3 has 17 residues. The CDR3 loop reads CAISESGPRGFYNEQFF. The CDR3 nucleotides read TGTGCCATCAGTGAGTCGGGGCCTAGGGGGTTTTACAATGAGCAGTTCTTC.